This T cell receptor (beta chain) comes out of a study of blood T cell repertoires in COVID-19. Study as a whole: Both acute and convalescent COVID-19 samples were obtained from the United States, Italy and Spain.

This CDR3 has 16 amino acids. V was cut by 0 bases and J by 5 bases, with 17 bases left in between. Germline loops: CDR1 SGHRS, CDR2 YFSETQ. Method: immunoSEQ multiplex PCR; TCRdb's copy keeps in-frame clones and lacks some. The sample consists of fewer than 40,000 clones, over 75% of them appearing once. The chain links TRBV5-1 to TRBJ1-1, with D tentatively TRBD1 (5 bases). Sequencing used peripheral blood. This receptor was taken from a man between 65 and 85 years old with COVID-19, enrolled during active disease. DNA of the CDR3: TGCGCCAGCAGCTTGGCGACAGCGAAATCCGGGACTGAAGCTTTCTTT. Translated: CASSLATAKSGTEAFF.